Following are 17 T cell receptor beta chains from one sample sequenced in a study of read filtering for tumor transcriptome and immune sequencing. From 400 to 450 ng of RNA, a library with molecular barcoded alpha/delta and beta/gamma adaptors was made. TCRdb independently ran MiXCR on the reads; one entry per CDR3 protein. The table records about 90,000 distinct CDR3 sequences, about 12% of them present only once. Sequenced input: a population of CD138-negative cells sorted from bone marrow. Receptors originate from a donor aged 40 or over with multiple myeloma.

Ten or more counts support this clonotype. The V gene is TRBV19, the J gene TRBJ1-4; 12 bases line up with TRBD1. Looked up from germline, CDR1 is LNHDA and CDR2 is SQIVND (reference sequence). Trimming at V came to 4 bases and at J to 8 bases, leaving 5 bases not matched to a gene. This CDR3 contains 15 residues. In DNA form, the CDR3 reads TGTGCCAGTAGTAGGGGGACAGGGGGCAAGGAAAAACTGTTTTTT. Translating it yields CASSRGTGGKEKLFF.

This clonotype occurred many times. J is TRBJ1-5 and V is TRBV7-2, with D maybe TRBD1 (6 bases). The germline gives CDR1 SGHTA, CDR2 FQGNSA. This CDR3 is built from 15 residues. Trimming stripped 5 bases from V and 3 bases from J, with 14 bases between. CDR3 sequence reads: CASSRGGQFNQPQHF. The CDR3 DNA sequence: TGTGCCAGCAGCCGGGGGGGACAATTCAATCAGCCCCAGCATTTT.

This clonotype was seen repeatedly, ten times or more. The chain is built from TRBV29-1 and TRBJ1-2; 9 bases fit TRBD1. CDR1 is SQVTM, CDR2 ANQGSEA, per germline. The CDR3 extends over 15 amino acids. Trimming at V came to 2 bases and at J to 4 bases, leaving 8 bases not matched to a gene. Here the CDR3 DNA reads TGCAGCGTTGAACCCGGACAGGGGAGTTTCTATGGCTACACCTTC. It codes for CSVEPGQGSFYGYTF. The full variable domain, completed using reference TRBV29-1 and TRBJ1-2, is SAVISQKPSRDICQRGTSLTIQCQVDSQVTMMFWYRQQPGQSLTLIATANQGSEATYESGFVIDKFPISRPNLTFSTLTVSNMSPEDSSIYLCSVEPGQGSFYGYTFGSGTRLTVV.

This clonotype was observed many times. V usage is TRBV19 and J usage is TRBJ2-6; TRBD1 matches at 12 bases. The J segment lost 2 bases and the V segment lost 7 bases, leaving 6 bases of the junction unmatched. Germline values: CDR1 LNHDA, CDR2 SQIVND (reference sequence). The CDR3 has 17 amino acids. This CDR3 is CASTTGTGGAGANVLTF. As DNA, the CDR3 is TGTGCCAGTACTACCGGGACAGGGGGCGCTGGGGCCAACGTCCTGACTTTC. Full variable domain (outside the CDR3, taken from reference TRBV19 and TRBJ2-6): DGGITQSPKYLFRKEGQNVTLSCEQNLNHDAMYWYRQDPGQGLRLIYYSQIVNDFQKGDIAEGYSVSREKKESFPLTVTSAQKNPTAFYLCASTTGTGGAGANVLTFGAGSRLTVL.

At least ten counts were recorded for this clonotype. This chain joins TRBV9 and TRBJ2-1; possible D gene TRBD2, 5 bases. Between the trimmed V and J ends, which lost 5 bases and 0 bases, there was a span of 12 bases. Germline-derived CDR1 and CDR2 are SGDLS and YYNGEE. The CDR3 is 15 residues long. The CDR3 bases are TGTGCCAGCAGTGTGGACTCTAGCTCCTACAATGAGCAGTTCTTC. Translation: CASSVDSSSYNEQFF.

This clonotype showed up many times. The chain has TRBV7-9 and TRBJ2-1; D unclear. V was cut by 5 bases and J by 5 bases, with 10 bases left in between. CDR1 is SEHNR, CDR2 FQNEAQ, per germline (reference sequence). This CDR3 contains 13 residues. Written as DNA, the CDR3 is TGTGCCAGCAGCGTTTTCTCGGACAATGAGCAGTTCTTC. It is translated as CASSVFSDNEQFF.

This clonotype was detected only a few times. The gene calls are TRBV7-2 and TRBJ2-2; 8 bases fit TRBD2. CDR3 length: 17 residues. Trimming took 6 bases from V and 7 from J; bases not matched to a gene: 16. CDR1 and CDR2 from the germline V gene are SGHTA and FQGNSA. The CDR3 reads CASSSTSMLAGDGELFF. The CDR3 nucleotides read TGTGCCAGCAGTTCGACTAGTATGCTAGCGGGTGACGGGGAGCTGTTTTTT.

Written as DNA, the CDR3 is TGTGCCAGCAGCTTGGGGGGAGGAGGGGGCGAGCAGTACTTC. Translated: CASSLGGGGGEQYF. The gene calls are TRBV5-5 and TRBJ2-7; D is perhaps TRBD1 or TRBD2 (6 bases each). The CDR3 has 14 amino acids. V lost 0 bases and J 6 bases, leaving 13 bases between the germline ends. Germline V CDR1 and CDR2: SGHKS, YYEKEE (reference sequence).

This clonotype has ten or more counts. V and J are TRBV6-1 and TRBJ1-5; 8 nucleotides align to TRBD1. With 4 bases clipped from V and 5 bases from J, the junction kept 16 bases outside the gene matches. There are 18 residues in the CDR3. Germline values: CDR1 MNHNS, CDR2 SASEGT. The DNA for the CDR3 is TGTGCCAGCAGTGGAGGGACAGGTACCATCTGGACAGATCAGCCCCAGCATTTT. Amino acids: CASSGGTGTIWTDQPQHF.

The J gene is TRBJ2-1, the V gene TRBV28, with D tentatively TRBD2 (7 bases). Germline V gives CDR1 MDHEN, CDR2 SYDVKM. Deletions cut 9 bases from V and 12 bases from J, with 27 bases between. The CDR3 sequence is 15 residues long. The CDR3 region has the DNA TGTGCCAGTCCTCGTAGGGGGAGGGCCGGTTTTGGGCAGTTCTTC. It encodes CASPRRGRAGFGQFF.

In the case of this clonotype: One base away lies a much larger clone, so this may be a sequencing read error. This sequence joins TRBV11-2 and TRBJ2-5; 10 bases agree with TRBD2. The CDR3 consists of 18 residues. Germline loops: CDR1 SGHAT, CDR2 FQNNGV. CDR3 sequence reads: CASSADAQLAGSGETLYF. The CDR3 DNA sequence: TGTGCCAGCAGTGCAGACGCCCAACTAGCGGGATCCGGTGAGACCCTGTACTTC.

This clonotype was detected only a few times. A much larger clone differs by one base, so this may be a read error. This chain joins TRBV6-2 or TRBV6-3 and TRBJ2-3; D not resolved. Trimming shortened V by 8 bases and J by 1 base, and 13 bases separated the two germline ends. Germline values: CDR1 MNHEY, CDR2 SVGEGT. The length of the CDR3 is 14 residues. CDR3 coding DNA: TGTGCCAGCGGGAATAATTGGGGCACAGATACGCAGTATTTT. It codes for CASGNNWGTDTQYF.

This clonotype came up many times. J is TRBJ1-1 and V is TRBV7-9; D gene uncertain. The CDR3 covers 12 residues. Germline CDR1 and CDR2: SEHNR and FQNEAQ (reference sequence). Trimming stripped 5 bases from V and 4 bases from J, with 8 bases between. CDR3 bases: TGTGCCAGCAGCCGATTATCCACTGAAGCTTTCTTT. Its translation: CASSRLSTEAFF.

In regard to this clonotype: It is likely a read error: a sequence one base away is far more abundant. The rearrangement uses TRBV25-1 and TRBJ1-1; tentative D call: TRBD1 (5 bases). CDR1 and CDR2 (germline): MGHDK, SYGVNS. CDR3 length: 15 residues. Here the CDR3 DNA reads TGTGCCAGCAGTGAAGTTGGAAGGGGTGAATCACCCCTCCGCTTT. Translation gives CASSEVGRGESPLRF.

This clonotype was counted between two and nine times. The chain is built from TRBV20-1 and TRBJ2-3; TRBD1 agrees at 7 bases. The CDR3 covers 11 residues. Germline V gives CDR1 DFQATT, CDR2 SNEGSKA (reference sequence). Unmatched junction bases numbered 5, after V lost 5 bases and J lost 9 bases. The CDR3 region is CSARDSWTQYF. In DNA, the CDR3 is TGCAGTGCTCGGGACAGTTGGACGCAGTATTTT.

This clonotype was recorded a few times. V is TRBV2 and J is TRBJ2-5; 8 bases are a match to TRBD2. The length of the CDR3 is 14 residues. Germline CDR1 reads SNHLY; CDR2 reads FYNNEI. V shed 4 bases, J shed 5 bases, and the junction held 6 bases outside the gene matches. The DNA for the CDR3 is TGTGCCAGCAGTGGGACTAGCCGAGGGGAGACCCAGTACTTC. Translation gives CASSGTSRGETQYF. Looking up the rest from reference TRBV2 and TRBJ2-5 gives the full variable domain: EPEVTQTPSHQVTQMGQEVILRCVPISNHLYFYWYRQILGQKVEFLVSFYNNEISEKSEIFDDQFSVERPDGSNFTLKIRSTKLEDSAMYFCASSGTSRGETQYFGPGTRLLVL.

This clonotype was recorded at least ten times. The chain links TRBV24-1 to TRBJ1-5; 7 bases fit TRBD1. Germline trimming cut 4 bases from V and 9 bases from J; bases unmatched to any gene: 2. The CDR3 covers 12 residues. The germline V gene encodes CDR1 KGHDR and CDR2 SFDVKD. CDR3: CATSDNRGPQHF. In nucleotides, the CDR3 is TGTGCCACCAGTGACAACAGGGGGCCCCAGCATTTT.